The entry below gives a single T cell receptor beta chain sequence along with its context. As yet, its antigen is unknown. At the DNA level, this CDR3 is encoded by other sequences in the same sample as well. The source of the sample is a study of cytomegalovirus exposure and HLA in healthy donors. Findings and limits, study-wide: The study designated about 160 TCR beta chains cytomegalovirus-associated. A later analysis associated approximately 17,000 TCR beta sequences with HLA alleles at a 0.05 false discovery rate. Most of the CMV-associated TCR beta chains (in a later analysis) appeared to be HLA-restricted.

V lost 3 bases to trimming and J lost 5 bases, with 10 bases between them. Germline CDR1 and CDR2: MDHEN and SYDVKM. The CDR3 totals 13 residues. PCR was performed using 60 Vbeta and 13 Jbeta primers. TCRdb keeps only in-frame clones here, not all; method: immunoSEQ multiplex PCR. This sample carries roughly 100,000 clones, just over 70% of them seen once, and the ten largest clones take about 0.8%. This TCR derives from a boy aged 5-17 years in good health and CMV-seronegative. The rearrangement links TRBV28 to TRBJ1-2; possibly TRBD1 for D (6 bases). Material: PBMCs. The DNA of the CDR3 is TGTGCCAGCAGTTTGGCAGGGGAATATGGCTACACCTTC. Its translation is CASSLAGEYGYTF.